The present T cell receptor beta chain was sequenced within a study of T cells in Graves' hyperthyroidism and ophthalmopathy. Looked up from germline, CDR1 is SGHTA and CDR2 is FQGNSA. The CDR3 runs 16 residues. Trimming took 4 bases from V and 4 from J, leaving 19 bases between them. RNA transcripts yielded amplified TCR beta CDR3 regions. The HTBI primer set was used in a first-round RT-PCR of the TCR CDR3. TCRdb ran MiXCR on the multiplex PCR reads and lists one entry per CDR3 protein. The table lists 20,000 to 30,000 distinct CDR3 sequences, around 54% of them singletons. Material for sequencing was blood. The chain has TRBV7-2 and TRBJ1-1, with D uncertain. The receptor comes from a woman aged 40-49 years with Graves' hyperthyroidism that later progressed to Graves' ophthalmopathy. The CDR3 region is CASSSTTKGLVTEAFF. The CDR3 DNA sequence: TGTGCCAGCAGCTCGACAACTAAGGGCTTAGTCACTGAAGCTTTCTTT.